A selection of T cell receptor beta chains follows, all from one sample in a study of breast tumors, draining lymph nodes, adjacent tissues. A single record per CDR3 protein comes from TCRdb applying MiXCR to the multiplex PCR reads. Of around 43,000 distinct CDR3 sequences in the sample, under 30% were seen once. What was sequenced was breast tumor tissue. The receptor set was obtained from a female donor with breast cancer. Some clones in this sample may be carry-over from other donors' samples. CDR3s include the opening cysteine and the closing phenylalanine or tryptophan. The D gene is left open where the match is weak. Only some rows state a clone size, as once, few, many or a class for expanded clones.

V: TRBV28
J: TRBJ1-4
D: TRBD1
size: NA
CDR3: CASRKTGQGVRNEKLFF
DNA: TGTGCCAGCCGAAAAACCGGACAGGGGGTACGAAATGAAAAACTGTTTTTT

V: TRBV6-1
J: TRBJ2-7
D: NA
size: NA
CDR3: CASSERGGNLYEQYF
DNA: TGTGCCAGCAGTGAACGAGGGGGGAACCTATACGAGCAGTACTTC

V: TRBV7-3
J: TRBJ1-6
D: NA
size: once
CDR3: CASSLGVGNSPLHF
DNA: TGTGCCAGCAGCTTAGGGGTGGGGAATTCACCCCTCCACTTT

V: TRBV3-1
J: TRBJ2-7
D: TRBD1
size: many
CDR3: CASSRTGISYEQYF
DNA: TGTGCCAGCAGCCGGACAGGGATCTCCTACGAGCAGTACTTC

V: TRBV2
J: TRBJ1-5
D: NA
size: few
CDR3: CASSEGQGYNSNRPQHF
DNA: TGTGCCAGCAGTGAGGGTCAGGGTTATAATAGCAATCGGCCCCAGCATTTT

V: TRBV6-4
J: TRBJ2-2
D: NA
size: many
CDR3: CASSDLNTGELFF
DNA: TGTGCCAGCAGTGACTTGAACACCGGGGAGCTGTTTTTT

V: TRBV9
J: TRBJ2-2
D: NA
size: few
CDR3: CASSHNRPAGLSTGELFF
DNA: TGTGCCAGCAGCCACAATCGCCCGGCAGGGCTGAGCACCGGGGAGCTGTTTTTT

V: TRBV6-2/TRBV6-3
J: TRBJ2-3
D: TRBD1
size: NA
CDR3: CASSYRTGGDTQYF
DNA: TGTGCCAGCAGTTACCGGACAGGGGGTGATACGCAGTATTTT

V: TRBV2
J: TRBJ2-1
D: NA
size: many
CDR3: CASTVQYNEQFF
DNA: TGTGCCAGCACCGTGCAATACAATGAGCAGTTCTTC

V: TRBV11-1
J: TRBJ2-1
D: TRBD1
size: many
CDR3: CASSLDRGGSYNEQFF
DNA: TGTGCCAGCAGCTTAGACAGGGGTGGCTCCTACAATGAGCAGTTCTTC

V: TRBV15
J: TRBJ1-1
D: NA
size: few
CDR3: CATSRDLAEAFF
DNA: TGTGCCACCAGCAGAGATCTGGCTGAAGCTTTCTTT

V: TRBV19
J: TRBJ2-7
D: NA
size: many
CDR3: CASSMKGQGDYEQYF
DNA: TGTGCCAGTAGTATGAAGGGACAAGGCGACTACGAGCAGTACTTC

V: TRBV6-6
J: TRBJ1-1
D: NA
size: once
CDR3: CASNAITGNTEAFF
DNA: TGTGCCAGCAACGCGATTACAGGGAACACTGAAGCTTTCTTT

V: TRBV7-2
J: TRBJ2-2
D: NA
size: many
CDR3: CASSLESGANTGELFF
DNA: TGTGCCAGCAGCTTAGAAAGCGGAGCGAACACCGGGGAGCTGTTTTTT

V: TRBV7-3
J: TRBJ2-3
D: NA
size: many
CDR3: CASSLTTGLRTSTDTQYF
DNA: TGTGCCAGCAGCTTAACTACTGGGCTCCGGACTAGCACAGATACGCAGTATTTT

V: TRBV28
J: TRBJ2-3
D: NA
size: few
CDR3: CASSFGLASTDTQYF
DNA: TGTGCCAGCAGTTTTGGGCTAGCGAGCACAGATACGCAGTATTTT

V: TRBV3-1
J: TRBJ2-1
D: NA
size: NA
CDR3: CASSQLAAEQLF
DNA: TGTGCCAGCAGCCAACTAGCAGCTGAGCAGCTCTTC

V: TRBV12-3/TRBV12-4
J: TRBJ2-7
D: NA
size: many
CDR3: CASSKNSYEQYF
DNA: TGTGCCAGCAGCAAGAACTCCTACGAGCAGTACTTC

V: TRBV4-1
J: TRBJ2-1
D: NA
size: many
CDR3: CASSQVVTNEQFF
DNA: TGCGCCAGCAGCCAAGTAGTGACCAATGAGCAGTTCTTC

V: TRBV29-1
J: TRBJ2-3
D: TRBD2
size: many
CDR3: CSSPHGGGTDTQYF
DNA: TGCAGCTCACCCCACGGGGGGGGTACAGATACGCAGTATTTT

V: TRBV7-2
J: TRBJ2-1
D: NA
size: NA
CDR3: CASSPRLGLRYEQFF
DNA: TGTGCCAGCAGCCCGCGATTAGGACTTAGATATGAGCAGTTCTTC

V: TRBV7-9
J: TRBJ2-7
D: NA
size: many
CDR3: CASSLVGRGWDPYEQYF
DNA: TGTGCCAGCAGCTTAGTTGGCAGGGGATGGGACCCCTACGAGCAGTACTTC

V: TRBV5-6
J: TRBJ2-3
D: TRBD2
size: many
CDR3: CASSFTSGSTDTQYF
DNA: TGTGCCAGCAGCTTTACTAGCGGGAGTACGGATACGCAGTATTTT

V: TRBV5-5
J: TRBJ2-7
D: NA
size: NA
CDR3: CASSLGAGASWEQYF
DNA: TGTGCCAGCAGCTTGGGGGCAGGGGCCTCCTGGGAGCAGTACTTC

V: TRBV11-2
J: TRBJ2-5
D: TRBD2
size: few
CDR3: CASSPSGGWETQYF
DNA: TGTGCCAGCAGCCCTAGCGGGGGGTGGGAGACCCAGTACTTC

V: TRBV6-1
J: TRBJ1-2
D: TRBD1
size: many
CDR3: CASRISDRVDGYTF
DNA: TGTGCCAGCAGGATTTCGGACAGGGTGGATGGCTACACCTTC

V: TRBV2
J: TRBJ2-1
D: NA
size: many
CDR3: CASTEGGQNEQFF
DNA: TGTGCCAGCACCGAGGGGGGTCAGAATGAGCAGTTCTTC

V: TRBV4-2
J: TRBJ1-3
D: NA
size: many
CDR3: CASSQAGTSSGNTIYF
DNA: TGTGCCAGCAGCCAAGCTGGCACATCGTCTGGAAACACCATATATTTT

V: TRBV29-1
J: TRBJ2-2
D: NA
size: many
CDR3: CSVGSGTGGELFF
DNA: TGCAGCGTTGGGTCAGGGACCGGCGGGGAGCTGTTTTTT

V: TRBV7-9
J: TRBJ1-2
D: NA
size: many
CDR3: CASPGPNYGYTF
DNA: TGTGCCAGCCCGGGACCGAACTATGGCTACACCTTC

V: TRBV6-1
J: TRBJ2-7
D: TRBD1
size: many
CDR3: CASSDQGTGPWEQYF
DNA: TGTGCCAGCAGTGATCAGGGGACAGGGCCTTGGGAGCAGTACTTC

V: TRBV19
J: TRBJ1-2
D: NA
size: many
CDR3: CASSHVGLHNYGYTF
DNA: TGTGCCAGTAGTCATGTCGGACTGCATAACTATGGCTACACCTTC

V: TRBV6-6
J: TRBJ1-1
D: NA
size: NA
CDR3: CASSYPDSPGAEAFF
DNA: TGTGCCAGCAGTTACCCCGACAGCCCCGGAGCTGAAGCTTTCTTT

V: TRBV6-5
J: TRBJ1-6
D: NA
size: many
CDR3: CASSYSGQSPLHF
DNA: TGTGCCAGCAGTTACTCGGGGCAGTCACCCCTCCACTTT

V: TRBV10-2
J: TRBJ1-2
D: NA
size: many
CDR3: CASSEGAGGYTF
DNA: TGCGCCAGCAGTGAGGGTGCAGGTGGCTACACCTTC

V: TRBV3-1
J: TRBJ2-5
D: NA
size: few
CDR3: CASSEGRVFEETQYF
DNA: TGTGCCAGCAGCGAAGGCCGCGTTTTCGAAGAGACCCAGTACTTC

V: TRBV28
J: TRBJ2-2
D: NA
size: few
CDR3: CASSFGGSGELFF
DNA: TGTGCCAGCAGTTTCGGTGGGTCCGGGGAGCTGTTTTTT

V: TRBV5-1
J: TRBJ2-7
D: NA
size: few
CDR3: CASSQVADYEQYF
DNA: TGCGCCAGCAGCCAGGTTGCCGACTACGAGCAGTACTTC

V: TRBV5-4
J: TRBJ2-7
D: TRBD1
size: many
CDR3: CASSLVGQVHYEQYF
DNA: TGTGCCAGCAGCTTGGTGGGACAGGTCCACTACGAGCAGTACTTC

V: TRBV3-1
J: TRBJ1-2
D: NA
size: many
CDR3: CASSHSGTDGYTF
DNA: TGTGCCAGCAGCCACTCCGGGACGGATGGCTACACCTTC

V: TRBV7-2
J: TRBJ2-1
D: NA
size: many
CDR3: CASSLHRVEYNEQFF
DNA: TGTGCCAGCAGCTTACACAGGGTAGAGTACAATGAGCAGTTCTTC

V: TRBV5-1
J: TRBJ1-5
D: NA
size: many
CDR3: CASSLSGEQPQHF
DNA: TGCGCCAGCAGCTTGAGCGGGGAACAGCCCCAGCATTTT

V: TRBV19
J: TRBJ2-7
D: TRBD1
size: many
CDR3: CASKQGFGEQYF
DNA: TGTGCCAGTAAACAGGGGTTCGGCGAGCAGTACTTC

V: TRBV11-1
J: TRBJ2-7
D: TRBD1
size: many
CDR3: CASSTGTGVYEQYF
DNA: TGTGCCAGCAGCACCGGGACAGGCGTGTACGAGCAGTACTTC

V: TRBV6-6
J: TRBJ2-1
D: NA
size: NA
CDR3: CASSYDYLNEQFF
DNA: TGTGCCAGCAGTTACGACTATCTCAATGAGCAGTTCTTC

V: TRBV6-5
J: TRBJ2-3
D: NA
size: many
CDR3: CASGWGTDTQYF
DNA: TGTGCCAGCGGATGGGGCACAGATACGCAGTATTTT

V: TRBV4-1
J: TRBJ1-4
D: NA
size: many
CDR3: CASSQGTTNEKLFF
DNA: TGCGCCAGCAGCCAAGGGACAACTAATGAAAAACTGTTTTTT